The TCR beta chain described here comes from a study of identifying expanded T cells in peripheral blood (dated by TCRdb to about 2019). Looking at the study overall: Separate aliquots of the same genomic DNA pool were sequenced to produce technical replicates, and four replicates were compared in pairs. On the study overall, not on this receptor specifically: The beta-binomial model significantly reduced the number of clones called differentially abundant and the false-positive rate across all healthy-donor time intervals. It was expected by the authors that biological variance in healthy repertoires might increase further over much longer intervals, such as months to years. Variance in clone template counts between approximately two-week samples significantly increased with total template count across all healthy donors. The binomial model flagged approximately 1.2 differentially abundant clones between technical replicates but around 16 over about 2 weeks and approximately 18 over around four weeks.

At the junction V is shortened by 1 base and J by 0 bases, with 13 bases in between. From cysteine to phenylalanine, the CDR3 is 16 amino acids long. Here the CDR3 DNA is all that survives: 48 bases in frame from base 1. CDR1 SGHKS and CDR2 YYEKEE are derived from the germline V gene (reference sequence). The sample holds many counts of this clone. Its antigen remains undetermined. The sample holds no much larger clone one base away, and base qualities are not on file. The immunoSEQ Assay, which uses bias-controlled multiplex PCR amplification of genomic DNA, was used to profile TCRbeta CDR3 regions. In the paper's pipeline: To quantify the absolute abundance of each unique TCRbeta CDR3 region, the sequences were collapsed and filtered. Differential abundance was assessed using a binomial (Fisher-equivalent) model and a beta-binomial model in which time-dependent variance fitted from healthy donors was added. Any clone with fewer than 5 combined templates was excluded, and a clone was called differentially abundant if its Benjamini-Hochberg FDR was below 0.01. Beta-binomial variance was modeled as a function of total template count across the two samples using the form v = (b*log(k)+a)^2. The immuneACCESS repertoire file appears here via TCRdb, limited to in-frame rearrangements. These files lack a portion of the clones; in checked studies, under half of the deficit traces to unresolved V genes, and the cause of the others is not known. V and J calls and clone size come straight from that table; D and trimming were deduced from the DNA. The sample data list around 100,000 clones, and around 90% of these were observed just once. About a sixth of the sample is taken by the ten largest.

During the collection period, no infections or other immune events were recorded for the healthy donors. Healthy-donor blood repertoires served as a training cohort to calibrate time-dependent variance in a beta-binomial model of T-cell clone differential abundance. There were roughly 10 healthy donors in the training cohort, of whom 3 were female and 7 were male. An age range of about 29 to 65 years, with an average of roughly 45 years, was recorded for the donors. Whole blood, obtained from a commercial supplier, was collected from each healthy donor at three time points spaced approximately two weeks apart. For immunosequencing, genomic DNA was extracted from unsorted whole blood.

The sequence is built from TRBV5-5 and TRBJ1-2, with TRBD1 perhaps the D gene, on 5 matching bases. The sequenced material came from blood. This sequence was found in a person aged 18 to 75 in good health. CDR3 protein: CASSLTRQPSNYGYTF. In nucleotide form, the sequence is TGTGCCAGCAGCTTGACTAGACAGCCCTCTAACTATGGCTACACCTTC. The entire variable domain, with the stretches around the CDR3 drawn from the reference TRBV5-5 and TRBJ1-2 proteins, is DAGVTQSPTHLIKTRGQQVTLRCSPISGHKSVSWYQQVLGQGPQFIFQYYEKEERGRGNFPDRFSARQFPNYSSELNVNALLLGDSALYLCASSLTRQPSNYGYTFGSGTRLTVV.